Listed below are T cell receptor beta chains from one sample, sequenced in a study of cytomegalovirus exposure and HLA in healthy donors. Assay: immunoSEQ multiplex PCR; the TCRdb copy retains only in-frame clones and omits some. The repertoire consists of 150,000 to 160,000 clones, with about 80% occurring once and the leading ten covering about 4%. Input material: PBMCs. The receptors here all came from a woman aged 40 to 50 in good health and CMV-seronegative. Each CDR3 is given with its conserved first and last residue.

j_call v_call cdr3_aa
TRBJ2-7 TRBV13 CASSLRQGDEQYF
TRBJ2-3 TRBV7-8 CASSLATSGSGGGTDTQYF
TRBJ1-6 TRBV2 CASSVFPPGQASSYNSPLHF
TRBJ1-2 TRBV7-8 CASSRGPGTEGDGYTF
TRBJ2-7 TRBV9 CASSVLAGEPKYF
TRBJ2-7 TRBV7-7 CASSYWTGGYEQYF
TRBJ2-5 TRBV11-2 CASSLRRLAAGKTQYF
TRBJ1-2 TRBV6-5 CASSYQDRGARYTF
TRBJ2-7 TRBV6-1 CARRRDTPSYEQYF
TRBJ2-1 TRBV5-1 CASSYSLAVLLNEQFF
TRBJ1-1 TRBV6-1 CASSAPGQSRRNTEAFF
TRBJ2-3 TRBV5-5 CASSPLPGTFTDTQYF
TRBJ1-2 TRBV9 CASSADWSGGYTF
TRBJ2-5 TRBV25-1 CASSVAGAGQETQYF
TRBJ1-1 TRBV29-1 CSVAQTMNTEAFF
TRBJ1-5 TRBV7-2 CASSATRRGSNQPQHF
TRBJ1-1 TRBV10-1 CASSDSRVTAYFF
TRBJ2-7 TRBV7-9 CASARRGTGDYEQYF
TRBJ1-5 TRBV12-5 CASGLVRFAQPQHF
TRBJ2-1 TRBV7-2 CASSIVSYNEQFF
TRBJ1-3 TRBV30 CAWSVRPGSSGNTIYF
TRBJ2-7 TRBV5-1 CASSLGTSGSSGVDEQYF
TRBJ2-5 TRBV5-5 CASSHSGEETQYF
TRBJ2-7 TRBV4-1 CASSQDPGGGDEQYF
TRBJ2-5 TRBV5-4 CASSFTRETQYF
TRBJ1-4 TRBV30 CAWSAGTRGEKLFF
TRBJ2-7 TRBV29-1 CSVGGMGGPAVYEQYF
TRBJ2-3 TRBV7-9 CASSFHTDTQYF
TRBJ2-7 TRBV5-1 CASSPLGRAGGAYEQYF
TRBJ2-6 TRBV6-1 CASRDRISGANVLTF
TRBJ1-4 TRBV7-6 CASSTTGDSEKLFF
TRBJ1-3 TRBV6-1 CASSDHFRGSGNTIYF
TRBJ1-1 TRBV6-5 CASSLDNRRNTEAFF
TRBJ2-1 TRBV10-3 CAISERGRELDEQFF
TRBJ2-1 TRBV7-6 CASSIPDRGNEQFF
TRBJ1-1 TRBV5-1 CASSFSGGNTEAFF
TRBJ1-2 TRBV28 CASSDLRKGALDGYTF
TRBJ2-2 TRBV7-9 CASSTRQGATGELFF
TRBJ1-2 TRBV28 CASSFPGTALGGYTF